These 30 T cell receptor beta chains were sequenced from one sample in a study of somatic mutations in cytotoxic T cells in rheumatoid arthritis. Measured with immunoSEQ multiplex PCR; TCRdb has only the in-frame clones, and not every one. The table shows 18,000 or so clones, with approximately 80% occurring only once. The material sequenced was CD8+ T cells sorted from blood. The receptor source for this set is an adult with rheumatoid arthritis.

This clone was counted between two and nine times. The chain recombines TRBV13 with TRBJ2-7, with D possibly TRBD2 on 6 matching bases. CDR3 length equals 15 residues. Trimming cost V 5 bases and J 0 bases, with 14 bases left between them. The germline CDR1 and CDR2 sequences are PRHDT and FYEKMQ (reference sequence). The DNA of the CDR3 is TGTGCCAGCAGCCCTCCCGGGAGTCGCTCCTACGAGCAGTACTTC. Its protein product is CASSPPGSRSYEQYF.

This chain uses TRBV19 with TRBJ2-7, with TRBD2 matching over 9 bases. The V gene's germline CDR1 is LNHDA and CDR2 SQIVND (reference sequence). Losses at the gene ends were 1 base for V and 0 bases for J; bases not matched to a gene: 4. This CDR3 has 16 amino acids. The CDR3, as DNA: TGTGCCAGTAGTATAGGAAGCGGGGGGTACTCCTACGAGCAGTACTTC. Amino acids: CASSIGSGGYSYEQYF.

This clone was counted between two and nine times. The chain uses TRBV5-1 and TRBJ2-5; D remains unclear. V was pared by 0 bases and J by 3 bases, with 9 bases between. The CDR3 is 14 residues long. Germline V gene sequence: CDR1 SGHRS, CDR2 YFSETQ. CDR3: CASSLGSVEETQYF. CDR3 DNA sequence: TGCGCCAGCAGCTTGGGGTCAGTTGAAGAGACCCAGTACTTC.

This clone appeared once. The V and J genes are TRBV5-6 and TRBJ1-2, with 8 bases fitting TRBD1. The CDR3 runs 16 residues. The V gene's germline CDR1 is SGHDT and CDR2 YYEEEE. Unmatched junction bases numbered 11, after V lost 1 base and J lost 6 bases. The CDR3 sequence: CASSLIGQGLSHGYTF. CDR3 nucleotide sequence: TGTGCCAGCAGCTTGATCGGACAGGGTCTGAGCCATGGCTACACCTTC.

This chain joins TRBV30 and TRBJ2-1; 8 positions match TRBD2. The CDR3 is 15 residues long. Germline V lookup: CDR1 GTSNPN, CDR2 SVGIG (reference sequence). The V segment lost 2 bases and the J segment 8 bases; nucleotides outside the gene matches: 11. CDR3 sequence reads: CAWSPIAGKIDEQFF. DNA for the CDR3: TGTGCCTGGAGTCCTATAGCGGGAAAGATTGATGAGCAGTTCTTC.

The rearrangement uses TRBV5-6 and TRBJ1-1; D uncertain. V was clipped by 2 bases and J by 5 bases, with 13 bases between them. The CDR3 totals 14 residues. Germline CDR1 reads SGHDT; CDR2 reads YYEEEE. The CDR3: CASSLGPPGTEAFF. CDR3 DNA: TGTGCCAGCAGCTTAGGACCGCCGGGAACTGAAGCTTTCTTT.

The chain carries TRBV5-1 and TRBJ2-3; maybe TRBD1 (6 bases). In germline, CDR1 is SGHRS, CDR2 YFSETQ. CDR3 length equals 12 residues. V lost 4 bases and J lost 5, with 8 bases in between. CDR3 bases: TGCGCCAGCAGCAGGACAGAAGATACGCAGTATTTT. Protein sequence: CASSRTEDTQYF. The entire variable domain, with the rest obtained from reference TRBV5-1 and TRBJ2-3, is as follows: KAGVTQTPRYLIKTRGQQVTLSCSPISGHRSVSWYQQTPGQGLQFLFEYFSETQRNKGNFPGRFSGRQFSNSRSEMNVSTLELGDSALYLCASSRTEDTQYFGPGTRLTVL.

The chain combines TRBV19 with TRBJ2-1; D may be TRBD2 (6 bases). V lost 9 bases to trimming and J lost 5 bases, with 20 bases between them. CDR1 and CDR2 from the germline V gene are LNHDA and SQIVND (reference sequence). The CDR3 is made up of 15 amino acids. The CDR3 reads CASAMGDSDHNEQFF. The CDR3 region has the DNA TGTGCCAGCGCTATGGGGGACTCAGACCACAATGAGCAGTTCTTC.

The chain carries TRBV30 and TRBJ1-3, with D perhaps TRBD1 (6 bases). CDR1 GTSNPN and CDR2 SVGIG come from the germline V gene (reference sequence). Deletions cut 2 bases from V and 0 bases from J, with 11 bases between. The CDR3 loop spans 15 amino acids. The CDR3 loop is CAWSMQGHSGNTIYF. In nucleotides, the CDR3 is TGTGCCTGGAGTATGCAGGGACACTCTGGAAACACCATATATTTT.

The rearrangement links TRBV10-3 to TRBJ2-3; a possible D gene is TRBD2 (6 bases). Trimming took off 4 bases at V and 4 bases at J, with 12 bases between the two ends. CDR3 size: 14 residues. Per the germline V gene, CDR1 is ENHRY and CDR2 is SYGVKD. CDR3 sequence (DNA): TGTGCCATCAGTGCCGGGGGTTTCGCAGATACGCAGTATTTT. Translated: CAISAGGFADTQYF.

CDR3 in DNA: TGTGCCTTTACGGAACTAGCGGGGTTCTACAATGAGCAGTTCTTC. It yields the protein CAFTELAGFYNEQFF. The chain joins TRBV30 to TRBJ2-1; 10 positions match TRBD2. The V and J ends lost 7 bases and 3 bases, in that order; junction bases with no gene match: 9. The CDR3 spans 15 residues. Germline V gene sequence: CDR1 GTSNPN, CDR2 SVGIG (reference sequence).

This sequence joins TRBV9 and TRBJ2-7; a weak D match, TRBD1 (5 bases). This CDR3 has 14 residues. Germline loops: CDR1 SGDLS, CDR2 YYNGEE. Trimming removed 4 bases at V and 0 bases at J, with 11 bases between. The CDR3 nucleotides read TGTGCCAGCAGCCTCTCCCAGGGCTCCTACGAGCAGTACTTC. Protein product: CASSLSQGSYEQYF. The entire variable domain, with the rest obtained from reference TRBV9 and TRBJ2-7, is as follows: DSGVTQTPKHLITATGQRVTLRCSPRSGDLSVYWYQQSLDQGLQFLIQYYNGEERAKGNILERFSAQQFPDLHSELNLSSLELGDSALYFCASSLSQGSYEQYFGPGTRLTVT.

A few counts support this clone. The chain has TRBV2 and TRBJ2-3; possibly TRBD1 or TRBD2 for D (6 bases each). Trimming removed 1 base from V and 4 bases from J, with 15 bases in between. There are 16 residues in the CDR3. Germline loops: CDR1 SNHLY, CDR2 FYNNEI. Here the CDR3 DNA reads TGTGCCAGCAGTGAAGTCTCGAGTAGGGGGGCAGATACGCAGTATTTT. Protein: CASSEVSSRGADTQYF.

The chain recombines TRBV28 with TRBJ2-4; the D gene is possibly TRBD1 (6 bases). The CDR3 contains 12 residues. Germline CDR1 reads MDHEN; CDR2 reads SYDVKM. Trimming pared 5 bases from V and 14 bases from J, leaving 16 bases between. As DNA, the CDR3 is TGTGCCAGCAGTCTTTCACAGGGTATGGAGTACTTC. Its protein product is CASSLSQGMEYF. Looking up the rest from reference TRBV28 and TRBJ2-4 gives the full variable domain: DVKVTQSSRYLVKRTGEKVFLECVQDMDHENMFWYRQDPGLGLRLIYFSYDVKMKEKGDIPEGYSVSREKKERFSLILESASTNQTSMYLCASSLSQGMEYFGAGTRLSVL.

The chain combines TRBV6-5 with TRBJ1-1; 8 bases are shared with TRBD1. The CDR3 runs 14 residues. V lost 9 bases, J lost 1 base, and 7 bases stayed unmatched. Germline CDR1 reads MNHEY; CDR2 reads SVGAGI. The CDR3 nucleotides are TGTGCCAGGGACCGGACAGGGTCGAACACTGAAGCTTTCTTT. It specifies CARDRTGSNTEAFF.

The chain recombines TRBV7-9 with TRBJ2-3; TRBD2 matches 7 bases. J gave up 2 bases and V 5 bases, and 13 bases lay outside the gene matches. CDR1 SEHNR and CDR2 FQNEAQ come from the germline V gene (reference sequence). The CDR3 is made up of 17 amino acids. DNA of the CDR3: TGTGCCAGCAGCCCCATCCGGCTAGCGGCTAACACAGATACGCAGTATTTT. It codes for CASSPIRLAANTDTQYF.

The V call is TRBV29-1, the J call TRBJ2-7; weak D call: TRBD2 (5 bases). Trimming left V 6 bases short and J 3 bases short, with 12 bases between. This CDR3 has 12 residues. The germline gives CDR1 SQVTM, CDR2 ANQGSEA. CDR3 loop: CSVVNRGYEQYF. The CDR3 nucleotides are TGCAGCGTCGTCAACCGGGGCTACGAGCAGTACTTC.

The J gene is TRBJ1-2, the V gene TRBV27, with 9 positions matching TRBD1. This CDR3 is 15 amino acids long. With 2 bases clipped from V and 2 bases from J, the junction kept 3 bases outside the gene matches. Germline lookup yields CDR1 MNHEY and CDR2 SMNVEV (reference sequence). CDR3 sequence: CASSLRTGVNYGYTF. The CDR3 nucleotides are TGTGCCAGCAGTTTAAGGACAGGGGTAAACTATGGCTACACCTTC.

The rearrangement uses TRBV11-3 and TRBJ1-1; D might be TRBD1 (5 bases). Trimming removed 0 bases from V and 4 bases from J, with 18 bases in between. Germline CDR1 and CDR2: SGHNT and YENEEA. There are 17 residues in the CDR3. The CDR3 bases are TGTGCCAGCAGCTTAGAGGGGAGTGCGGGGCTTGGCACTGAAGCTTTCTTT. Amino acids: CASSLEGSAGLGTEAFF.

The chain couples TRBV27 to TRBJ1-5, with D perhaps matching TRBD1 (5 bases). The CDR3 contains 18 residues. The V and J ends lost 8 bases and 0 bases respectively, with 23 bases between them. Germline assignment: CDR1 MNHEY and CDR2 SMNVEV (reference sequence). The CDR3 protein is CASATGHPSFYSNQPQHF. The CDR3 DNA reads as TGTGCCAGCGCAACCGGACACCCGTCATTCTATAGCAATCAGCCCCAGCATTTT.

The V call is TRBV6-5, the J call TRBJ1-2, with unresolved D. The CDR3 consists of 15 residues. Germline CDR1 and CDR2: MNHEY and SVGAGI. Trimming shortened V by 4 bases and J by 4 bases, and 16 bases separated the two germline ends. The CDR3 sequence is CASSSRAPGIYGYTF. In DNA form, the CDR3 reads TGTGCCAGCAGTTCGCGGGCCCCGGGGATCTATGGCTACACCTTC.

The V gene is TRBV7-6, the J gene TRBJ1-2; 11 nucleotides match TRBD1. Unmatched junction bases numbered 8, after V lost 5 bases and J lost 3 bases. Germline V gene sequence: CDR1 SGHVS, CDR2 FNYEAQ. This CDR3 spans 16 amino acids. This CDR3 reads CASSNPGQGGHYGYTF. The CDR3, as DNA: TGTGCCAGCAGCAACCCGGGACAGGGGGGCCACTATGGCTACACCTTC. The whole variable domain, remainder taken from reference TRBV7-6 and TRBJ1-2, is GAGVSQSPRYKVTKRGQDVALRCDPISGHVSLYWYRQALGQGPEFLTYFNYEAQQDKSGLPNDRFSAERPEGSISTLTIQRTEQRDSAMYRCASSNPGQGGHYGYTFGSGTRLTVV.

The chain is built from TRBV29-1 and TRBJ2-7, with 7 bases matching TRBD1. The CDR3 runs 13 residues. The ends lost 0 bases at V and 6 bases at J; junction bases unmatched: 5. The germline V gene encodes CDR1 SQVTM and CDR2 ANQGSEA. The DNA of the CDR3 is TGCAGCGTTGAAGATGACAGGGCTCCCGAGCAGTACTTC. It encodes CSVEDDRAPEQYF.

The chain joins TRBV27 to TRBJ2-7; 9 bases match TRBD2. The germline V gene has CDR1 MNHEY and CDR2 SMNVEV (reference sequence). The CDR3 covers 15 residues. With V trimmed by 5 bases and J by 3 bases, 8 bases remained unmatched. In nucleotides, the CDR3 is TGTGCCAGCAGTACCCTAGCTAGCGGGAACTACGAGCAGTACTTC. Residues: CASSTLASGNYEQYF.

The J gene is TRBJ2-3, the V gene TRBV7-7; possibly TRBD2 for D (6 bases). The CDR3 has 14 amino acids. V dropped 5 bases and J dropped 1 base, with 10 bases sitting between them. The V gene's germline CDR1 is SSHAT and CDR2 FNYEAQ (reference sequence). CDR3 in amino acids: CASSPEGGTDTQYF. CDR3 sequence (DNA): TGTGCCAGCAGCCCGGAGGGCGGCACAGATACGCAGTATTTT.

Worth noting for this clone: A read error may produce the germline difference seen at one junction end. V and J are TRBV6-5 and TRBJ2-3; maybe TRBD2 (5 bases). This CDR3 spans 16 amino acids. The germline V gene encodes CDR1 MNHEY and CDR2 SVGAGI. The DNA of the CDR3 is TGTGCCAGCAGTTACTTGCCTAGCACGGGCACTGATACGCAGTATTTT. It specifies CASSYLPSTGTDTQYF.

The chain couples TRBV19 to TRBJ2-1; D is uncertain. V was shortened by 6 bases and J by 3 bases, with 6 bases between the two germline ends. This CDR3 comprises 12 residues. CDR1 and CDR2 from the germline V gene are LNHDA and SQIVND (reference sequence). The CDR3 is CASSDFYNEQFF. The CDR3, as DNA: TGTGCCAGTAGCGACTTCTACAATGAGCAGTTCTTC.

For the CDR3, the DNA is TGTGCCAGCAGCGTAGCGGGGGCGGGTCAGCCCCAGCATTTT. Protein product: CASSVAGAGQPQHF. This chain joins TRBV9 and TRBJ1-5, with D perhaps TRBD1 (6 bases). V was clipped by 0 bases and J by 6 bases, with 10 bases between them. The CDR3 has 14 residues. CDR1 and CDR2 from the germline V gene are SGDLS and YYNGEE.

The chain has TRBV27 and TRBJ1-1; D is ambiguous. The length of the CDR3 is 14 residues. The germline V gene has CDR1 MNHEY and CDR2 SMNVEV (reference sequence). The V and J ends lost 2 bases and 1 base respectively, with 8 bases between them. The CDR3 DNA sequence: TGTGCCAGCAGTTTAGCCCAGAGGAACACTGAAGCTTTCTTT. This sequence encodes CASSLAQRNTEAFF.

This clone was detected a few times. This chain links TRBV27 with TRBJ1-5, with D unclear. CDR3 length equals 16 residues. Trimming shortened V by 7 bases and J by 9 bases, and 25 bases separated the two germline ends. From germline, CDR1 is MNHEY and CDR2 SMNVEV (reference sequence). The CDR3 here is CASTSIDGGTSLPQHF. CDR3 DNA sequence: TGTGCCAGCACCTCAATCGACGGAGGTACAAGTCTGCCCCAGCATTTT.